This T cell receptor beta chain was identified in a study of OX40 agonist ivuxolimab in advanced cancers. As for the study in general: Those treated in dose escalation had hepatocellular carcinoma, melanoma, renal cell cancer or head and neck cancer.

This CDR3 comprises 13 residues. V was shortened by 5 bases and J by 0 bases, with 7 bases between the two germline ends. Germline V CDR1 and CDR2: LNHDA, SQIVND (reference sequence). Assay: immunoSEQ multiplex PCR; the TCRdb copy retains only in-frame clones and omits some. The sample lists roughly 70,000 clones, approximately 88% occurring once. This clone was counted between two and nine times. This receptor was taken from an adult with an advanced solid tumor such as melanoma, head and neck, liver or kidney cancer. The sequenced sample was CD4+ or CD8+ T cells sorted from blood, obtained in a trial of the OX40 agonist ivuxolimab. The V and J genes are TRBV19 and TRBJ1-2; TRBD1 is a possible D gene (5 bases). CDR3 nucleotides: TGTGCCAGTAGTCGACAGTCTAACTATGGCTACACCTTC. It encodes CASSRQSNYGYTF.